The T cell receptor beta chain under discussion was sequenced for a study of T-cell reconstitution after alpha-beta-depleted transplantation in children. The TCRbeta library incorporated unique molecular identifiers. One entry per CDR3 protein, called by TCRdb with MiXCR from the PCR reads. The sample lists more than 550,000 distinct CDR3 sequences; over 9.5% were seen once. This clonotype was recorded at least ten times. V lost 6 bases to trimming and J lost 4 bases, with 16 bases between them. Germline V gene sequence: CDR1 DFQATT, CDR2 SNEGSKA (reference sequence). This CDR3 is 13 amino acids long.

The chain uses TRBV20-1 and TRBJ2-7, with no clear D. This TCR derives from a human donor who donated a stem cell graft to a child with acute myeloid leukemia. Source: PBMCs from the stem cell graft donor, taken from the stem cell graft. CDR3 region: CSAKPGGRYEQYF. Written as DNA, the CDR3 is TGCAGTGCCAAACCTGGCGGAAGATACGAGCAGTACTTC.